These 26 T cell receptor beta chains were all obtained from the same sample, sequenced in a study of blood T cell repertoires in COVID-19. Measured with immunoSEQ multiplex PCR; TCRdb has only the in-frame clones, and not every one. The sample lists about 36,000 clones, about three quarters occurring once. Sequencing input: peripheral blood. These receptor sequences come from a man aged 55 to 70 with acute or convalescent COVID-19.

The V call is TRBV5-5, the J call TRBJ2-7; D unclear. The V and J ends lost 0 bases and 3 bases respectively, with 4 bases between them. This CDR3 contains 12 residues. CDR1 and CDR2 from the germline V gene are SGHKS and YYEKEE (reference sequence). CDR3 residues: CASSLESYEQYF. CDR3 nucleotide sequence: TGTGCCAGCAGCTTGGAGAGCTACGAGCAGTACTTC.

This clone was counted between two and nine times. J is TRBJ1-6 and V is TRBV9; perhaps TRBD1 as D (5 bases). Trimming took 2 bases from V and 5 from J, leaving 11 bases between them. This CDR3 is built from 15 residues. CDR1 and CDR2 (germline): SGDLS, YYNGEE. The CDR3 DNA is TGTGCCAGCAGCGTGTCTGCGGGGGATAATTCACCCCTCCACTTT. Its protein is CASSVSAGDNSPLHF.

The chain is built from TRBV7-6 and TRBJ2-1; 9 bases agree with TRBD2. With V trimmed by 1 base and J by 6 bases, 4 bases remained unmatched. Germline assignment: CDR1 SGHVS and CDR2 FNYEAQ. The CDR3 contains 15 residues. The chain's CDR3 is CASSLVGSGSNEQFF. CDR3 in DNA: TGTGCCAGCAGCTTAGTGGGTAGCGGGAGCAATGAGCAGTTCTTC. Based on the CDR3 plus reference TRBV7-6 and TRBJ2-1, the full variable domain is GAGVSQSPRYKVTKRGQDVALRCDPISGHVSLYWYRQALGQGPEFLTYFNYEAQQDKSGLPNDRFSAERPEGSISTLTIQRTEQRDSAMYRCASSLVGSGSNEQFFGPGTRLTVL.

As DNA, the CDR3 is TGTGCCAGCAGCTTAAAGTCAGGGGGTCAGGGGACCCAGTACTTC. Residues: CASSLKSGGQGTQYF. J is TRBJ2-5 and V is TRBV11-2, with 7 nucleotides matching TRBD1. CDR1 is SGHAT, CDR2 FQNNGV, per germline. V trimming: 2 bases; J trimming: 7 bases; junction bases outside the gene matches: 10. This CDR3 region has 15 residues.

The V and J genes are TRBV29-1 and TRBJ2-5; 8 nucleotides line up with TRBD2. In germline, CDR1 is SQVTM, CDR2 ANQGSEA. This CDR3 region has 14 residues. J lost 4 bases, V lost 6 bases, and 10 bases had no gene match. The CDR3 DNA is TGCAGCGTCCCAACGGGAGGGGTTGGAGAGACCCAGTACTTC. Translating it yields CSVPTGGVGETQYF.

The chain combines TRBV5-1 with TRBJ1-1; D is uncertain. This CDR3 spans 13 amino acids. CDR1 is SGHRS and CDR2 is YFSETQ in the germline V gene. The V gene lost 2 bases and the J gene lost 5 bases, with 10 bases spanning the gap. CDR3 DNA sequence: TGCGCCAGCAGCTTTTCCACGGGAACTGAAGCTTTCTTT. It codes for CASSFSTGTEAFF.

The rearrangement joins TRBV14 to TRBJ2-7; 7 bases line up with TRBD1. This CDR3 spans 15 amino acids. CDR1 SGHDN and CDR2 FVKESK come from the germline V gene. V lost 1 base and J lost 2; bases outside the gene matches: 5. This CDR3 is CASSQVQGSAYEQYF. CDR3 bases: TGTGCCAGCAGCCAAGTACAGGGGTCAGCCTACGAGCAGTACTTC.

The chain recombines TRBV7-9 with TRBJ2-3; TRBD2 is a possible D gene (5 bases). CDR1 is SEHNR, CDR2 FQNEAQ, per germline (reference sequence). This CDR3 comprises 18 residues. V lost 2 bases and J 4 bases, leaving 22 bases between the germline ends. Written as DNA, the CDR3 is TGTGCCAGCAGCTTACCATCTGGCCCCGGGCGGGTCCCAGATACGCAGTATTTT. It is translated as CASSLPSGPGRVPDTQYF.

The rearrangement uses TRBV12-2 and TRBJ2-1; the table names TRBD1, a call not compared with the DNA. TRBV12-2 is termed a pseudogene. The CDR3 runs to 16 residues. Here the CDR3 reads CASRFGRDRRNNEQFF. CDR3 nucleotide sequence: TGTGCAAGTCGCTTTGGCCGGGACAGGAGAAACAATGAGCAGTTCTTC.

The chain uses TRBV29-1 and TRBJ2-5; 11 nucleotides align to TRBD2. CDR3 length: 13 residues. V dropped 7 bases and J dropped 7; count of bases not matched to a gene: 8. Germline V lookup: CDR1 SQVTM, CDR2 ANQGSEA. CDR3 bases: TGCAGCGCCAGACTAGCGGGATTGGGGACCCAGTACTTC. It specifies CSARLAGLGTQYF.

V is TRBV5-1 and J is TRBJ2-7; 9 bases match TRBD1. V lost 0 bases to trimming and J lost 2 bases; unmatched junction nucleotides: 3. Germline V gene data show CDR1 as SGHRS and CDR2 as YFSETQ. The CDR3 is made up of 15 amino acids. CDR3 coding DNA: TGCGCCAGCAGCTTGGCCGGGACAGGGACCTACGAGCAGTACTTC. This encodes CASSLAGTGTYEQYF.

V and J are TRBV28 and TRBJ1-5; tentative D call: TRBD1 (6 bases). Germline CDR1 and CDR2: MDHEN and SYDVKM. Trimming removed 4 bases at V and 1 base at J, with 17 bases between. CDR3 length equals 17 residues. The CDR3 bases are TGTGCCAGCAGTTCAATGACAGGAGGAATCAGCAATCAGCCCCAGCATTTT. Encoded protein: CASSSMTGGISNQPQHF.

The chain employs TRBV5-1 and TRBJ2-1; no clear D. Germline V gives CDR1 SGHRS, CDR2 YFSETQ. Between the trimmed V and J ends, which lost 4 bases and 4 bases, there was a span of 9 bases. This CDR3 comprises 13 residues. CDR3 sequence (DNA): TGCGCCAGCAGCCTTATTCCTTACAATGAGCAGTTCTTC. Its protein is CASSLIPYNEQFF.

The J gene is TRBJ2-7, the V gene TRBV5-6, with a possible D match to TRBD1 (6 bases). CDR1 is SGHDT, CDR2 YYEEEE, per germline. Trimming cost V 3 bases and J 0 bases, with 13 bases left between them. There are 15 residues in the CDR3. CDR3 nucleotides: TGTGCCAGCAGCTATCACCGGGACAACTCCTACGAGCAGTACTTC. It is translated as CASSYHRDNSYEQYF.

The chain is built from TRBV5-4 and TRBJ1-2; 10 bases are shared with TRBD1. Germline V lookup: CDR1 SGHNT, CDR2 YYREEE (reference sequence). The V and J ends lost 3 bases and 13 bases, in that order; junction bases with no gene match: 9. The length of the CDR3 is 13 residues. The CDR3: CASSSPGQGTFTF. The CDR3 nucleotides are TGTGCCAGCAGCTCGCCGGGACAGGGGACCTTCACCTTC. The full variable domain, in which reference TRBV5-4 and TRBJ1-2 provide the parts outside the CDR3, is ETGVTQSPTHLIKTRGQQVTLRCSSQSGHNTVSWYQQALGQGPQFIFQYYREEENGRGNFPPRFSGLQFPNYSSELNVNALELDDSALYLCASSSPGQGTFTFGSGTRLTVV.

V usage is TRBV2 and J usage is TRBJ2-6, with 7 bases fitting TRBD1. Germline CDR1 is SNHLY and CDR2 is FYNNEI. This CDR3 spans 17 amino acids. Trimming at V came to 6 bases and at J to 1 base, leaving 9 bases not matched to a gene. In DNA form, the CDR3 reads TGTGCCAGCAGGGGGGACAGAGTGAAATCTGGGGCCAACGTCCTGACTTTC. Amino acid sequence: CASRGDRVKSGANVLTF.

The rearrangement links TRBV12-3 or TRBV12-4 to TRBJ2-5; tentatively, D is TRBD1 (5 bases). The CDR3 runs to 13 residues. Trimming took off 7 bases at V and 2 bases at J, with 11 bases between the two ends. CDR3 amino acids: CASNRRQQETQYF. For the CDR3, the DNA is TGTGCCAGCAATAGAAGACAGCAAGAGACCCAGTACTTC.

The chain uses TRBV18 and TRBJ1-3; D is ambiguous. The CDR3 totals 17 residues. The ends were cut back, 5 bases at V and 4 bases at J, with 21 bases in the middle. The germline gives CDR1 KGHSH, CDR2 LQKENI. CDR3 protein: CASSAQLEGRSGNTIYF. DNA of the CDR3: TGTGCCAGCTCAGCACAGTTGGAGGGAAGGTCCGGAAACACCATATATTTT.

A single count supports this clone. V usage is TRBV11-2 and J usage is TRBJ1-1, with D maybe TRBD1 (5 bases). The CDR3 consists of 16 residues. V was pared by 6 bases and J by 0 bases, with 17 bases between. Germline CDR1 reads SGHAT; CDR2 reads FQNNGV. The CDR3 nucleotides are TGTGCCAGCAGGTCCACCGAAGGACACCTGAACACTGAAGCTTTCTTT. This codes for CASRSTEGHLNTEAFF.

V gene TRBV5-1 combines with J gene TRBJ2-3; tentatively, D is TRBD1 (6 bases). This CDR3 comprises 15 residues. CDR1 and CDR2 (germline): SGHRS, YFSETQ. Trimming took off 4 bases at V and 0 bases at J, with 12 bases between the two ends. The chain's CDR3 is CASSVTGLSTDTQYF. In DNA form, the CDR3 reads TGCGCCAGCAGCGTAACAGGGCTGAGCACAGATACGCAGTATTTT.

The chain combines TRBV7-2 with TRBJ2-1, with TRBD2 as a possible D gene (5 bases). This CDR3 region has 14 residues. CDR1 and CDR2 from the germline V gene are SGHTA and FQGNSA. Between the trimmed V and J ends, which lost 5 bases and 5 bases, there was a span of 13 bases. The CDR3 DNA sequence: TGTGCCAGCAGCCCCGGGGAGTGGAACAATGAGCAGTTCTTC. It specifies CASSPGEWNNEQFF. Looking up the rest from reference TRBV7-2 and TRBJ2-1 gives the full variable domain: GAGVSQSPSNKVTEKGKDVELRCDPISGHTALYWYRQSLGQGLEFLIYFQGNSAPDKSGLPSDRFSAERTGGSVSTLTIQRTQQEDSAVYLCASSPGEWNNEQFFGPGTRLTVL.

This clone was seen ten or more times. The chain carries TRBV4-1 and TRBJ1-6, with D perhaps matching TRBD1 (5 bases). Germline assignment: CDR1 MGHRA and CDR2 YSYEKL. CDR3 length: 14 residues. V was cut by 4 bases and J by 9 bases, with 13 bases left in between. The CDR3 DNA reads as TGCGCCAGCAGCCCGGAGAGGGACTCTTCACCCCTCCACTTT. It encodes CASSPERDSSPLHF.

J is TRBJ2-1 and V is TRBV5-1, with 10 nucleotides matching TRBD2. The germline CDR1 and CDR2 sequences are SGHRS and YFSETQ. The CDR3 covers 16 residues. The V segment lost 1 base and the J segment 2 bases; nucleotides outside the gene matches: 3. CDR3 amino acids: CASSLSAGGTYNEQFF. CDR3 DNA sequence: TGCGCCAGCAGCTTGTCAGCGGGAGGGACCTACAATGAGCAGTTCTTC.

Only a few counts were recorded for this clone. V is TRBV12-3 or TRBV12-4 and J is TRBJ2-1, with TRBD2 identical over 10 bases. The CDR3 spans 13 residues. Unmatched junction bases numbered 1, after V lost 4 bases and J lost 7 bases. The CDR3 loop reads CASSSTSGNEQFF. CDR3 nucleotide sequence: TGTGCCAGCAGTTCGACTAGCGGGAATGAGCAGTTCTTC.

This clone has just one count. V gene TRBV6-1 combines with J gene TRBJ2-1; D might be TRBD2 (5 bases). This CDR3 is built from 16 residues. Trimming shortened V by 4 bases and J by 5 bases, and 18 bases separated the two germline ends. CDR1 and CDR2 (germline): MNHNS, SASEGT. CDR3 region: CASSAFGTSANNEQFF. The CDR3 DNA sequence: TGTGCCAGCAGTGCCTTCGGCACTAGTGCTAACAATGAGCAGTTCTTC.

The V gene is TRBV4-2, the J gene TRBJ2-7; 7 positions agree with TRBD2. Germline CDR1 and CDR2: LGHNA and YNFKEQ. This CDR3 has 16 residues. The V gene end was trimmed by 4 bases and the J gene end by 6 bases; junction bases not matched to a gene: 15. The CDR3: CASSRIGAGEIREQYF. Here the CDR3 DNA reads TGTGCCAGCAGCCGGATTGGTGCGGGAGAGATTCGCGAGCAGTACTTC.